This T cell receptor beta chain derives from a study of cytomegalovirus exposure and HLA in healthy donors. A multiplex PCR was run with 60 Vbeta primers and 13 Jbeta primers. This table comes from immunoSEQ multiplex PCR, and its TCRdb copy is limited to in-frame clones, with some not included. The sample includes roughly 190,000 clones, over 70% seen only once; the top ten take over 1.5%. The study, taken as a whole, reports: Confirmation in vitro established that a few CMV-associated chains were specific for CMV antigens. Accounts indicate the classifier identified cytomegalovirus status with strong specificity and sensitivity.

This clone was seen a few times. As yet, its antigen is unknown. The specimen was PBMCs. This clonotype was obtained from a woman younger than 35 in good health and CMV-seronegative.

The CDR3, as DNA: TGTGCCAGCAGTTCCCAAGGAGGGTGGGCGACTGAAGCTTTCTTT. It codes for CASSSQGGWATEAFF. The chain combines TRBV6-1 with TRBJ1-1; D is undetermined. Germline V lookup: CDR1 MNHNS, CDR2 SASEGT. CDR3 size: 15 residues. V lost 5 bases, J lost 5 bases, and 18 bases lay in between.